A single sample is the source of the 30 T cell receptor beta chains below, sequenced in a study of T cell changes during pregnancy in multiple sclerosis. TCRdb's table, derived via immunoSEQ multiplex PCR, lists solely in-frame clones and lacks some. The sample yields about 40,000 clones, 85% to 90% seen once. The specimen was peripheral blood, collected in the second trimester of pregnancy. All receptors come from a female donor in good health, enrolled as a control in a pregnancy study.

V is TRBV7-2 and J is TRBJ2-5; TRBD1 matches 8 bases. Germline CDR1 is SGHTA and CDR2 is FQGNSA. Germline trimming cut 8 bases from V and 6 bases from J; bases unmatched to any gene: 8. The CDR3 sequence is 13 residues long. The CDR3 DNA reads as TGTGCCAGCGGGATTCAGGGGGCGAAGACCCAGTACTTC. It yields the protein CASGIQGAKTQYF.

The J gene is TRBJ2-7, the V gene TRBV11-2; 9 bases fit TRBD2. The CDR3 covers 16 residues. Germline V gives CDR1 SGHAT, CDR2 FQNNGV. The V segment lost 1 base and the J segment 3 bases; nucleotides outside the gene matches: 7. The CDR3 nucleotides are TGTGCCAGCAGCTTAGGCCTAGCGGGGAACTTCTACGAGCAGTACTTC. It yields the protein CASSLGLAGNFYEQYF.

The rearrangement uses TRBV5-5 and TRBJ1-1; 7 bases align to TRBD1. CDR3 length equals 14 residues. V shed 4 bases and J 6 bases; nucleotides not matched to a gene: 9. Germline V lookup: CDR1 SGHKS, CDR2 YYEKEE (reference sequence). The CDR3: CASSRGGLSPEAFF. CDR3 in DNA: TGTGCCAGCAGCCGAGGGGGCCTAAGCCCTGAAGCTTTCTTT.

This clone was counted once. CDR3 amino acids: CASSRQGGYEQYF. In nucleotides, the CDR3 is TGCGCCAGCAGCAGACAGGGAGGCTACGAGCAGTACTTC. The chain employs TRBV10-1 and TRBJ2-7, with D perhaps TRBD1 (7 bases). The CDR3 is 13 amino acids. V lost 6 bases and J 3 bases, leaving 12 bases between the germline ends. Germline V lookup: CDR1 WNHNN, CDR2 SYGVQD (reference sequence).

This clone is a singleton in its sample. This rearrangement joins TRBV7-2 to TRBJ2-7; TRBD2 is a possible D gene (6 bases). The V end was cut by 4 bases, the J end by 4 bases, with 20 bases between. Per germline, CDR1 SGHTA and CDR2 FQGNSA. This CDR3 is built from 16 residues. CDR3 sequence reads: CASSSPGGGGKYEQYF. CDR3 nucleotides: TGTGCCAGCAGCTCCCCTGGGGGTGGGGGGAAATACGAGCAGTACTTC.

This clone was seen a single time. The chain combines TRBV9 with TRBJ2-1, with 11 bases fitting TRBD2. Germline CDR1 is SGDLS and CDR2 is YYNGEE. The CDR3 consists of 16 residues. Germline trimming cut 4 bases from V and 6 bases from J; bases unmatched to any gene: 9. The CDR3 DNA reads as TGTGCCAGCAGCCTTAGGACCGGGACTAGCGGCAATGAGCAGTTCTTC. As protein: CASSLRTGTSGNEQFF.

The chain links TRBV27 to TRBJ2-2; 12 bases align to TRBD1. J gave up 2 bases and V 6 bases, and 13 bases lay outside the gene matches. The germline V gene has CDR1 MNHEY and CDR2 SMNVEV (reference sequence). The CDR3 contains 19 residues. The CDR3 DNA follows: TGTGCCAGCAGCCCGGGGAGGGACAGGGGGCGAACTAACACCGGGGAGCTGTTTTTT. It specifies CASSPGRDRGRTNTGELFF.

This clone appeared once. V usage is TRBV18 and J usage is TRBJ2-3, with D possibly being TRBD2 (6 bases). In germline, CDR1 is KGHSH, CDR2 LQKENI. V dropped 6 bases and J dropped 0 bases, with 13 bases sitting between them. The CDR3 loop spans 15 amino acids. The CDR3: CASSLIGTSTDTQYF. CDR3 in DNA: TGTGCCAGCTCTTTAATTGGGACTAGCACAGATACGCAGTATTTT.

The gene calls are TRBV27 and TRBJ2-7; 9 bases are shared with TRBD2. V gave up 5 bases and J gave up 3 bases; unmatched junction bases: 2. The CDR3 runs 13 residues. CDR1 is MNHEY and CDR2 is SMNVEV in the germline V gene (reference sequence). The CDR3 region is CASSLAGYYEQYF. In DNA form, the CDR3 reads TGTGCCAGCAGTCTAGCGGGATACTACGAGCAGTACTTC.

CDR3 nucleotides: TGTGCCAGCAGCGGGGGGGGACGCCGCACAGATACGCAGTATTTT. Translated: CASSGGGRRTDTQYF. The chain carries TRBV5-6 and TRBJ2-3, with 7 bases aligning to TRBD2. J gave up 1 base and V 4 bases, and 6 bases lay outside the gene matches. This CDR3 is 15 amino acids long. CDR1 SGHDT and CDR2 YYEEEE come from the germline V gene.

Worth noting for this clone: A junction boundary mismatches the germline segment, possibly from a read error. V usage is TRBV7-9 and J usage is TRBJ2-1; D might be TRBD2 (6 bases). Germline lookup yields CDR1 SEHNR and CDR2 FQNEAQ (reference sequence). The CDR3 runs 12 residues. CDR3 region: CASSLATSWKVF. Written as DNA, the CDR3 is TGTGCCAGCAGCTTAGCAACTAGCTGGAAGGTCTTC.

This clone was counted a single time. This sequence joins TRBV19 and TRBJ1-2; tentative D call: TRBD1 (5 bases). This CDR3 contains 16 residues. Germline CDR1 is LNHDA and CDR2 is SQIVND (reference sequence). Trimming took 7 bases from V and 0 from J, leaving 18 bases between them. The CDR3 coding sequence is TGTGCCAGTATCCCAGGACCGGCCAGGGCTAACTATGGCTACACCTTC. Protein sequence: CASIPGPARANYGYTF.

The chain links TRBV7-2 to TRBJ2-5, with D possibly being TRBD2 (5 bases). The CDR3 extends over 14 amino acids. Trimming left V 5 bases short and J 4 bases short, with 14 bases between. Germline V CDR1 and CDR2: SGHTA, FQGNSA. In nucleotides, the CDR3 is TGTGCCAGCAGCGATAGGGCGGGCAGAGAGACCCAGTACTTC. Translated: CASSDRAGRETQYF.

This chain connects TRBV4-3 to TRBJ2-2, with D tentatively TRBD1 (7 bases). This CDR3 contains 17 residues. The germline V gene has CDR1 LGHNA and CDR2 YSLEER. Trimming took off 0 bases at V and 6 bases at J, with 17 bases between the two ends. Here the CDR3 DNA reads TGCGCCAGCAGCCAAGATGCGACAGGGAGGTATTCCGGGGAGCTGTTTTTT. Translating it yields CASSQDATGRYSGELFF.

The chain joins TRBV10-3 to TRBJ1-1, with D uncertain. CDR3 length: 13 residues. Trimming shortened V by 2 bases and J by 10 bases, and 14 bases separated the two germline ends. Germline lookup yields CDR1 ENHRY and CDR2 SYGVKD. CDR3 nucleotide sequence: TGTGCCATCAGTGAGGGGCTCGGCCACGGAGCTTTCTTT. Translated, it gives CAISEGLGHGAFF.

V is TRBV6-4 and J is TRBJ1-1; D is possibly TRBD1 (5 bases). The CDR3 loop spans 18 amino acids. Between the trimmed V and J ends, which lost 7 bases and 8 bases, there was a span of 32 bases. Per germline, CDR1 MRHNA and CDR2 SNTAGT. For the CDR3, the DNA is TGTGCCAGCACCTTGGAGACTACTGGGACTTTCACTCCCAGGGAAGCTTTCTTT. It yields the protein CASTLETTGTFTPREAFF.

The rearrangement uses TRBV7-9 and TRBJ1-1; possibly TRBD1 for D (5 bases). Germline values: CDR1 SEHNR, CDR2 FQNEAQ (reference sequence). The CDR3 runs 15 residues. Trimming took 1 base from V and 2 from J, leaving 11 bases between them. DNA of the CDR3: TGTGCCAGCAGCTTAGGGGCAGGGCTAAACACTGAAGCTTTCTTT. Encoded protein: CASSLGAGLNTEAFF.

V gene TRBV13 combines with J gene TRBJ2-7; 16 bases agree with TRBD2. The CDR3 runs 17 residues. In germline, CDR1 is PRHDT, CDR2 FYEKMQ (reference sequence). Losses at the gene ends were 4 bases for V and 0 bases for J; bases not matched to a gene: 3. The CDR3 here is CASSSGLAGGFSYEQYF. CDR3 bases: TGTGCCAGCAGCTCGGGACTAGCGGGGGGGTTCTCCTACGAGCAGTACTTC.

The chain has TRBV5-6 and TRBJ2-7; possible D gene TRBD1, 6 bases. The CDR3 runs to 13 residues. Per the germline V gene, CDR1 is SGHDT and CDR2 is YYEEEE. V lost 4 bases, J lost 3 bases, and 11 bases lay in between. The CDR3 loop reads CASSPRTVYEQYF. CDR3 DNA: TGTGCCAGCAGCCCGAGGACAGTCTACGAGCAGTACTTC.

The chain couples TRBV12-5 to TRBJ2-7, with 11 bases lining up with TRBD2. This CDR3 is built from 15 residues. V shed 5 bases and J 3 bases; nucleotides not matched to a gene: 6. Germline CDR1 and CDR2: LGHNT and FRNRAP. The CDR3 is CASGRGTSGFYEQYF. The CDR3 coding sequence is TGTGCTAGTGGTCGAGGGACTAGCGGTTTCTACGAGCAGTACTTC.

CDR3 in DNA: TGCAGCATACAGAGCGGGACCGGGGAGCTGTTTTTT. It codes for CSIQSGTGELFF. The chain uses TRBV29-1 and TRBJ2-2; TRBD2 is a possible D gene (6 bases). The CDR3 sequence is 12 residues long. In germline, CDR1 is SQVTM, CDR2 ANQGSEA. Trimming pared 8 bases from V and 5 bases from J, leaving 12 bases between.

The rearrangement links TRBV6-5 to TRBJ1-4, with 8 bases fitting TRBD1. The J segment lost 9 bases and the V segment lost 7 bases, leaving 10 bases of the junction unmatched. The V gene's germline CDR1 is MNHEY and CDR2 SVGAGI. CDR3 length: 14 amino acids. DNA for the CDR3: TGTGCCAGCACCCAGAGTAGGACAGGGAAAAAACTGTTTTTT. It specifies CASTQSRTGKKLFF.

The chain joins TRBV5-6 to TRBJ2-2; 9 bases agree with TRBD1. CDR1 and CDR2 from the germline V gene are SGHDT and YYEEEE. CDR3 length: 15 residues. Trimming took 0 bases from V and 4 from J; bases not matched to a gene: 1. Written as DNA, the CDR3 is TGTGCCAGCAGCTTGGCGGACAGGGGCACCGGGGAGCTGTTTTTT. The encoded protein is CASSLADRGTGELFF.

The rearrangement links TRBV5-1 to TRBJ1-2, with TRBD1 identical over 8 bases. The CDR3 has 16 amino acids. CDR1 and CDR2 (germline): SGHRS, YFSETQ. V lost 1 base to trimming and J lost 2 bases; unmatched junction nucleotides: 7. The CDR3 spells CASSLQRQGLNYGYTF. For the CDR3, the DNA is TGCGCCAGCAGCTTGCAGCGACAGGGGTTGAACTATGGCTACACCTTC. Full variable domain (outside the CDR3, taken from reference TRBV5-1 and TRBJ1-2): KAGVTQTPRYLIKTRGQQVTLSCSPISGHRSVSWYQQTPGQGLQFLFEYFSETQRNKGNFPGRFSGRQFSNSRSEMNVSTLELGDSALYLCASSLQRQGLNYGYTFGSGTRLTVV.

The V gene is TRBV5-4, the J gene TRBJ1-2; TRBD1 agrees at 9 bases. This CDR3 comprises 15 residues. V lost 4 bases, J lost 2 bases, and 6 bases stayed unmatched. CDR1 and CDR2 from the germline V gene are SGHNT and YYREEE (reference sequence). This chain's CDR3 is CASSTTGTGNYGYTF. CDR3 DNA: TGTGCCAGCAGCACCACCGGGACAGGGAACTATGGCTACACCTTC.

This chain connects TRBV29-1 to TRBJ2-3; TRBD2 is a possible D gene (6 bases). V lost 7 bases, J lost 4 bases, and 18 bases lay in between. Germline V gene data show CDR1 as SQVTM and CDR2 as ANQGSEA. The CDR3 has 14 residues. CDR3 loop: CSATLAADADTQYF. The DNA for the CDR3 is TGCAGCGCTACCTTAGCGGCCGACGCAGATACGCAGTATTTT.

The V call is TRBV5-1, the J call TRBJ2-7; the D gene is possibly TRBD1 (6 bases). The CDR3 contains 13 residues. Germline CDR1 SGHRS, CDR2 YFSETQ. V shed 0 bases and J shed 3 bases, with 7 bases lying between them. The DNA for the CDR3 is TGCGCCAGCAGCTTGGGACAGGACTACGAGCAGTACTTC. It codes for CASSLGQDYEQYF.

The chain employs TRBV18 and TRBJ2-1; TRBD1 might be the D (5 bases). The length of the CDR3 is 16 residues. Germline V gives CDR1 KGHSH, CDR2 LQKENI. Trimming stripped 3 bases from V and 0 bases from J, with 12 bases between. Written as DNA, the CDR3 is TGTGCCAGCTCACCGGCGACAGTGAGCTCCTACAATGAGCAGTTCTTC. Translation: CASSPATVSSYNEQFF.

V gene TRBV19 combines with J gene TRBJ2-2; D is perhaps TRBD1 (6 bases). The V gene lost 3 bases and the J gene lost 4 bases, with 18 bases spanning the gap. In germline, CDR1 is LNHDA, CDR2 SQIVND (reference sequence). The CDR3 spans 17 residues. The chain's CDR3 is CASSIPLSRGSTGELFF. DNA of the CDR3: TGTGCCAGTAGTATCCCTCTATCCAGGGGAAGCACCGGGGAGCTGTTTTTT.

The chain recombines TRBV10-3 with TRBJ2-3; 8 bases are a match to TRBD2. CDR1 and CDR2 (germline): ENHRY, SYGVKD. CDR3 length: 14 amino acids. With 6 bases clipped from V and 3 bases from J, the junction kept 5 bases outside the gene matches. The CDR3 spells CAIRVAGRTDTQYF. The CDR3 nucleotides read TGTGCCATCAGGGTAGCGGGGCGTACAGATACGCAGTATTTT.